Sequencing of this TCR beta chain was carried out in a study of blood T cell repertoires in COVID-19. About the study: Sources were T cells, B-cell-depleted T cells, or PBMCs; the material itself was cDNA or gDNA.

Trimming cost V 4 bases and J 5 bases, with 10 bases left between them. The CDR3 extends over 12 amino acids. Recruitment covered about two dozen US areas and drew participants whose ages spanned about 18 to 100 years. Recovery among Cohort 3 donors was established by two negative PCRs, clearance, or symptom resolution. Authors' analysis steps: Reference gene primer amplification yielded estimated nucleated cell counts. Libraries were prepared by immunoSEQ multiplex PCR; TCRdb keeps only in-frame clonotypes and omits some of them. Clonal size and the V and J genes are those of that table, whereas D and trimming came from the DNA. The sample has about 160,000 clones, around 87% seen once; the top ten hold approximately 6.6%.

The chain is built from TRBV5-3 and TRBJ2-7; D gene uncertain. TRBV5-3 is labeled an ORF, and its function is uncertain. The TCR originated in a woman aged 50 to 60 who had recovered from COVID-19. The sample taken for sequencing was PBMCs or T cells enriched from blood (not recorded which). The CDR3 region is CARSLRCHEQYF. In DNA form, the CDR3 reads TGTGCCAGAAGCCTCAGGTGCCACGAGCAGTACTTC.